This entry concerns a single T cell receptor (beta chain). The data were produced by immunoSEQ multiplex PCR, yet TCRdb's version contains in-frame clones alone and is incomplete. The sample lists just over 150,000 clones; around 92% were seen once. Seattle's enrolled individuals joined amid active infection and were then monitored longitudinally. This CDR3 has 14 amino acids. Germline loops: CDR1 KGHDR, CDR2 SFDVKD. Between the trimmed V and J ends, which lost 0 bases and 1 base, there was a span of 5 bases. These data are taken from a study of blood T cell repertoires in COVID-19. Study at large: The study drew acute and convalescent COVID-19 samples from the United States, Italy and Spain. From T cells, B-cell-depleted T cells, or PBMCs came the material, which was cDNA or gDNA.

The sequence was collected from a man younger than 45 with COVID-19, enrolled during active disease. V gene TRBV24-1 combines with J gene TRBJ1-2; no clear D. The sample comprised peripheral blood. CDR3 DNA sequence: TGTGCCACCAGTGATTTGGGCAGTAACTATGGCTACACCTTC. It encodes CATSDLGSNYGYTF.